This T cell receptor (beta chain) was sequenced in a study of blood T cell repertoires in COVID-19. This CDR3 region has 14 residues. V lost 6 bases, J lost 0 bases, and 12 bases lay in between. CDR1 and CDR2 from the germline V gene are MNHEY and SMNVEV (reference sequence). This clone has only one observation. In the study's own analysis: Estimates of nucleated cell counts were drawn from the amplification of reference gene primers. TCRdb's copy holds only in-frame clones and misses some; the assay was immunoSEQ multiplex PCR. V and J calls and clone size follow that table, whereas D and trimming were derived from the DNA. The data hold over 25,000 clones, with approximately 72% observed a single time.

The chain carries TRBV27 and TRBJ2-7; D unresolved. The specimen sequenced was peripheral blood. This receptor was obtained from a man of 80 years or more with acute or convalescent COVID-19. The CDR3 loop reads CASRLRSSSYEQYF. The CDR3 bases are TGTGCCAGCAGATTACGGAGCAGCTCCTACGAGCAGTACTTC.